This T cell receptor beta chain derives from a study of blood T cell repertoires in COVID-19. Study overall: There were acute and convalescent COVID-19 samples, and they came from the United States, Italy and Spain. Sources were T cells, B-cell-depleted T cells, or PBMCs; the material itself was cDNA or gDNA.

Original data processing: Nucleated cell counts were estimated from reference gene primer amplification. Generated by immunoSEQ multiplex PCR, the TCRdb table keeps only in-frame clones and is missing some. V and J calls and clone size are given by that table; D and trimming were obtained from the DNA. The sample consists of about 100,000 clones, about four fifths of them appearing once. V shed 2 bases and J 2 bases; nucleotides not matched to a gene: 8. CDR1 is MGHRA and CDR2 is YSYEKL in the germline V gene. The CDR3 has 17 residues. This chain joins TRBV4-1 and TRBJ1-2; 10 nucleotides align to TRBD1. The receptor comes from a man aged 60 to 75 with acute or convalescent COVID-19. Sequenced sample: peripheral blood. The CDR3 nucleotides read TGCGCCAGCAGCCAAACCGGGACAGGGGATATAAACTATGGCTACACCTTC. Protein: CASSQTGTGDINYGYTF.